The clone carrying this TCR beta chain came up once. The data are from a study of blood T cell repertoires in COVID-19. As for the study in general: Whether acute or convalescent, the COVID-19 samples came from the United States, Italy and Spain. Sources were T cells, B-cell-depleted T cells, or PBMCs; the material itself was cDNA or gDNA.

Under the authors' procedure: Using reference gene primer amplification, nucleated cell counts were estimated. Profiling relied on immunoSEQ multiplex PCR, and the TCRdb table lists in-frame clones only, not all of them. V, J and clone size reflect that table, while D and trimming were determined from the DNA. The sample contains about 80,000 clones, more than 70% of which appear only once. Germline lookup yields CDR1 MDHEN and CDR2 SYDVKM. CDR3 length: 15 amino acids. V was cut by 6 bases and J by 6 bases, with 18 bases left in between. Sequences were obtained from peripheral blood. This TCR was recovered from a woman at least 80 years old with acute or convalescent COVID-19. This rearrangement joins TRBV28 to TRBJ1-5; D possibly corresponds to TRBD1 (5 bases). CDR3 residues: CASSGGDGGSQPQHF. The CDR3 bases are TGTGCCAGCAGCGGGGGGGACGGAGGTAGTCAGCCCCAGCATTTT.